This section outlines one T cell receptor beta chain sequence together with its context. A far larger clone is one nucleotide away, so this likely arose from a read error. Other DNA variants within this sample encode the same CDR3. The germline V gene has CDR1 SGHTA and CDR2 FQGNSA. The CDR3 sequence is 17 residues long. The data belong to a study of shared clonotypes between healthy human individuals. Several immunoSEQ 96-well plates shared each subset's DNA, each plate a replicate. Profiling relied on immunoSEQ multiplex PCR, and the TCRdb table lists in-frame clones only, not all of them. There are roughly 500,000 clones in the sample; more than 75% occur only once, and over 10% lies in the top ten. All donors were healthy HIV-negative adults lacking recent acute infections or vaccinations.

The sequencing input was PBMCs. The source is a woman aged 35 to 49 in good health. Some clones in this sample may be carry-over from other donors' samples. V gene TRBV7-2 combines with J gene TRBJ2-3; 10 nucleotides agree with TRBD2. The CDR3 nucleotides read TGCGCCAGCAGCTCGGAGCCTAGCGGGAGTAAAGGGGATACGCAGTATTTT. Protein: CASSSEPSGSKGDTQYF.